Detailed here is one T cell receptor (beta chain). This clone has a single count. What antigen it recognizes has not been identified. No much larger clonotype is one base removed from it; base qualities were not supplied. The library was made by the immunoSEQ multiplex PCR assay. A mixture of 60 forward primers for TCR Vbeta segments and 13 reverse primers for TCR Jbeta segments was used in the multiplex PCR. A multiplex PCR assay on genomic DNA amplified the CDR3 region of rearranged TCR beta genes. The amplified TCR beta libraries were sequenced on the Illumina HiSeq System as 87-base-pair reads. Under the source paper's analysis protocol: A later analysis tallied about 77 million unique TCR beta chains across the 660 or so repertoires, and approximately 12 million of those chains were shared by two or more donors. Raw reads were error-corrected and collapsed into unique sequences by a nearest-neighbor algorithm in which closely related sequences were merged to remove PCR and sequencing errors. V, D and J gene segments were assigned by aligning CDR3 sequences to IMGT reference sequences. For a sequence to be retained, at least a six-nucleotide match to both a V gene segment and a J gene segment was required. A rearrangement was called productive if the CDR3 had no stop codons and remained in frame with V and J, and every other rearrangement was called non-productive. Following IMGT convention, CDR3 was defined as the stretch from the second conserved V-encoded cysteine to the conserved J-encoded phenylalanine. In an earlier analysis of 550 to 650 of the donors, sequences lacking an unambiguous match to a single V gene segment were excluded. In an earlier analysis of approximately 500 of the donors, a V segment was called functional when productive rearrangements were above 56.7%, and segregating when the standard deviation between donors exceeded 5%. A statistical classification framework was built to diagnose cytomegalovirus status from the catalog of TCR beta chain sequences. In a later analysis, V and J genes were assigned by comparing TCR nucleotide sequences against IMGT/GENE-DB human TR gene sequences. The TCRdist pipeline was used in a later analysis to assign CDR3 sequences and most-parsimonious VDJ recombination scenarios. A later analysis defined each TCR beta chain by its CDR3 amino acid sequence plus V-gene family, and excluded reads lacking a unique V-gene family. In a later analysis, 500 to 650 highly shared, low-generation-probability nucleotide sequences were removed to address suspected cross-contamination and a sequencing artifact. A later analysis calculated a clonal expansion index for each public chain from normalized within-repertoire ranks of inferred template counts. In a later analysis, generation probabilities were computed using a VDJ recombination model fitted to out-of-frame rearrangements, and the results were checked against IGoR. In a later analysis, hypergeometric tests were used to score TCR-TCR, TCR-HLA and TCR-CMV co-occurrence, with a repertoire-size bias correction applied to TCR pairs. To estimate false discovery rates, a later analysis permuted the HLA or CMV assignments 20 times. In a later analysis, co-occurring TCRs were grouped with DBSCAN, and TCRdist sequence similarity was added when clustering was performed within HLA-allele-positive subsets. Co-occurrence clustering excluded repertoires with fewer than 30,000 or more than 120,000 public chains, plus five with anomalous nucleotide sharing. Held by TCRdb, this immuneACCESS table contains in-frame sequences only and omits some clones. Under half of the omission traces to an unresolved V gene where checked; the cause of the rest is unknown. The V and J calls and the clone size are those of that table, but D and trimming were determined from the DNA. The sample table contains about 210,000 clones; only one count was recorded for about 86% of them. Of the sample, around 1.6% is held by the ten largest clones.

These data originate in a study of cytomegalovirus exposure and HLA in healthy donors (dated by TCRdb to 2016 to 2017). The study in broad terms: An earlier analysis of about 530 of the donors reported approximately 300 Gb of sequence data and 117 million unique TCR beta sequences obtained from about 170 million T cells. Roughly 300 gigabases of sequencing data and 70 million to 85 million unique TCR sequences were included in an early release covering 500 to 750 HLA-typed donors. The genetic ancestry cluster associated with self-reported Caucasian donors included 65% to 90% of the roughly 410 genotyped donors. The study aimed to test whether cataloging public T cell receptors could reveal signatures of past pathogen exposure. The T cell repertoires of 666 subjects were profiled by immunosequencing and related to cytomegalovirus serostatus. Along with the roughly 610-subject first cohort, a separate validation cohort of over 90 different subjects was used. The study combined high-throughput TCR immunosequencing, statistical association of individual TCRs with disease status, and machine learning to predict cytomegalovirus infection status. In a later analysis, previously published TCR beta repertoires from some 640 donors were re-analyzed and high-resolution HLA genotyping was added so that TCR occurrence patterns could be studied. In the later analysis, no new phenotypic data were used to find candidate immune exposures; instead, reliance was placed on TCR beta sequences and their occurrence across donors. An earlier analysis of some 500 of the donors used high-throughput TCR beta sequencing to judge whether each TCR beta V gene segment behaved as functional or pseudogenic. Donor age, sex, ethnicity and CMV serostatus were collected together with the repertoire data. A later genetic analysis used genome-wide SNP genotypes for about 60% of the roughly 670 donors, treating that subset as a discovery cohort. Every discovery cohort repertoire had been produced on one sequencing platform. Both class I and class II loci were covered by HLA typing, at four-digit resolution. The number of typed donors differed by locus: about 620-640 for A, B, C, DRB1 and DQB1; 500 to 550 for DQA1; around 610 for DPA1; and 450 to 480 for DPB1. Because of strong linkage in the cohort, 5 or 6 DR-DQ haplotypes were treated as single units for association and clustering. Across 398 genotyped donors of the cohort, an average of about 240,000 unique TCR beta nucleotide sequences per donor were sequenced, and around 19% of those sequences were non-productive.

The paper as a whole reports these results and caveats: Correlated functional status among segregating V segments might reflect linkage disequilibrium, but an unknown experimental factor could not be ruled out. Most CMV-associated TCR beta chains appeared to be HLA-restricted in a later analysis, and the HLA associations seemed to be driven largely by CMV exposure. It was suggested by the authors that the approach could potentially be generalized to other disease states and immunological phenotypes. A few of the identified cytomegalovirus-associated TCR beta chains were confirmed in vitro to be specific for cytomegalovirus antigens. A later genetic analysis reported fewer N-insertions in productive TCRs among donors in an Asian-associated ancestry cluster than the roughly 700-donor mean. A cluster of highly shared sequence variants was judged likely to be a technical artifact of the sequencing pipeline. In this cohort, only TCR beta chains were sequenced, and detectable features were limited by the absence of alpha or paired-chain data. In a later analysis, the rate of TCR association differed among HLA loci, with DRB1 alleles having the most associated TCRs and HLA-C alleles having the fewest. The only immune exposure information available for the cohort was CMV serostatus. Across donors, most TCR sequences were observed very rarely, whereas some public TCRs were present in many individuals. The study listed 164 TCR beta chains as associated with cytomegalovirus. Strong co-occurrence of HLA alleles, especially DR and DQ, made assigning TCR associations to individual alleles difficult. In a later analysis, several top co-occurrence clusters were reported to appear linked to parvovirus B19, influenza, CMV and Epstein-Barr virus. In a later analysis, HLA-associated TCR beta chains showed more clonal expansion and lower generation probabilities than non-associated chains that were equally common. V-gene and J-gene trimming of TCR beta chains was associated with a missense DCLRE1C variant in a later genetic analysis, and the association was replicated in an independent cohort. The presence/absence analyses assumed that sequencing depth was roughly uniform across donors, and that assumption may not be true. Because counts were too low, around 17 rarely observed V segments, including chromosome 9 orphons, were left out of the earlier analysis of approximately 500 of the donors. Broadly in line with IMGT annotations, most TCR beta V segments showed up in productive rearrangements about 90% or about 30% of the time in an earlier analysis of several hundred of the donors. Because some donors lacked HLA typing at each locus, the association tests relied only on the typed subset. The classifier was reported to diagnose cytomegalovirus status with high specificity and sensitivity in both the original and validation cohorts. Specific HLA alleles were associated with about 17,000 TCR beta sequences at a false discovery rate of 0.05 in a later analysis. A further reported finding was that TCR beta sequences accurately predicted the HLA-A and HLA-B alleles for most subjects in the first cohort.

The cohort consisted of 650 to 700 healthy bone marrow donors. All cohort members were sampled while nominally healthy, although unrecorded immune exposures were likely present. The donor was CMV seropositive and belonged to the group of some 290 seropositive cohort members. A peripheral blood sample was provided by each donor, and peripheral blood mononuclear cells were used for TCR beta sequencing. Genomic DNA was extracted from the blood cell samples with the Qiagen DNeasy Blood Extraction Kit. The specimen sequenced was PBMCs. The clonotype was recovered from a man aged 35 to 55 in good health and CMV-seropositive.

The CDR3 reads as follows: CASSSRVRGAGTEAFF. The nucleotides are TGTGCCAGCAGCTCGAGGGTCCGGGGGGCTGGAACTGAAGCTTTCTTT. The V and J segments used are TRBV7-8 and TRBJ1-1; perhaps TRBD1 is the D gene, with 6 bases matching. Reading the germline V gene gives CDR1 SGHVS and CDR2 FQNEAQ. The junction carries 20 bases between V and J, which are trimmed by 4 bases and 5 bases respectively. Spanning cysteine to phenylalanine, the CDR3 consists of 16 amino acids. Only the CDR3 DNA is retained, 48 bases long and in frame from the first base.